This is a list of T cell receptor beta chains from one sample in a study of blood T cell repertoires in COVID-19. Repertoires were generated with immunoSEQ multiplex PCR, while TCRdb's copy carries only in-frame clones and drops some. The data contain approximately 44,000 clones, around 79% of them singletons. Sequencing was performed on peripheral blood. All receptors derive from an elderly woman with acute or convalescent COVID-19. The CDR3 runs from the conserved cysteine through the conserved F or W. A D gene is named only where the DNA matches it firmly. Size is stated for part of the rows, as once, few or many counts, or as a class when the clone is expanded.

v_gene	abundance	j_gene	d_gene	CDR3aa	CDR3nt
TRBV12-3/TRBV12-4	once	TRBJ1-5	NA	CASTLEEGQPQHF	TGTGCCAGCACCTTGGAGGAGGGTCAGCCCCAGCATTTT
TRBV10-2	once	TRBJ1-5	NA	CASGDRLNQPQHF	TGCGCCAGCGGAGACAGGTTGAATCAGCCCCAGCATTTT
TRBV7-9	NA	TRBJ1-2	NA	CASSQLSGGDGYTF	TGTGCCAGCAGCCAGCTTTCGGGGGGAGATGGCTACACCTTC
TRBV6-5	once	TRBJ1-4	TRBD1	CASSYSGTGAGEKLFF	TGTGCCAGCAGTTACTCCGGGACAGGGGCCGGGGAAAAACTGTTTTTT
TRBV4-3	NA	TRBJ1-1	TRBD1	CASSQDAGGITEAFF	TGCGCCAGCAGCCAAGATGCAGGGGGCATCACTGAAGCTTTCTTT
TRBV11-2	few	TRBJ1-1	NA	CASRQGFANTEAFF	TGTGCCAGCAGGCAGGGTTTCGCGAACACTGAAGCTTTCTTT
TRBV29-1	once	TRBJ2-5	NA	CSVEQGRETQYF	TGCAGCGTTGAACAGGGCCGCGAGACCCAGTACTTC
TRBV9	NA	TRBJ2-1	NA	CASSGRTEWFF	TGTGCCAGCAGCGGTCGGACAGAATGGTTCTTC
TRBV5-4	NA	TRBJ2-1	NA	CASSLASGTRSKEQFF	TGTGCCAGCAGCTTGGCCTCCGGGACACGGAGTAAGGAGCAGTTCTTC
TRBV15	NA	TRBJ2-3	TRBD2	CATSRDKWTSSSTDTQYF	TGTGCCACCAGCAGAGATAAGTGGACTAGTTCTAGCACAGATACGCAGTATTTT
TRBV29-1	NA	TRBJ2-3	NA	CSVTPVKGTQYF	TGCAGCGTTACCCCGGTAAAGGGGACGCAGTATTTT
TRBV18	NA	TRBJ1-6	TRBD1	CASSLGTGGNSPLHF	TGTGCCAGCTCACTCGGGACAGGGGGAAATTCACCCCTCCACTTT
TRBV6-2/TRBV6-3	NA	TRBJ1-2	NA	CASSYASQRGYTF	TGTGCCAGCAGTTACGCCAGCCAGAGGGGCTACACCTTC
TRBV18	NA	TRBJ1-2	NA	CASSPRTDYGYTF	TGTGCCAGCTCACCAAGGACAGACTATGGCTACACCTTC
TRBV5-6	NA	TRBJ1-1	NA	CASSWGRDTEAFF	TGTGCCAGCAGCTGGGGGCGGGACACTGAAGCTTTCTTT
TRBV2	NA	TRBJ1-2	NA	CASSRGGGQTNYGYTF	TGTGCCAGCAGTCGGGGGGGAGGCCAGACTAACTATGGCTACACCTTC
TRBV10-1	NA	TRBJ1-2	NA	CASSAGTTYGYTF	TGCGCCAGCTCAGCCGGGACTACCTATGGCTACACCTTC
TRBV9	NA	TRBJ1-3	NA	CASSGSDISGNTIYF	TGTGCCAGCAGCGGGTCGGACATTTCAGGAAACACCATATATTTT
TRBV18	once	TRBJ2-7	NA	CASSDRIAYEQYF	TGTGCCAGCAGCGACAGGATAGCCTACGAGCAGTACTTC
TRBV3-1/TRBV3-2	NA	TRBJ2-1	TRBD2	CASSQDGLAGGGFYNEQFF	TGTGCCAGCAGCCAAGATGGGCTAGCGGGAGGGGGATTCTACAATGAGCAGTTCTTC
TRBV9	NA	TRBJ2-3	TRBD1	CASSVESGRGTVGTDTQYF	TGTGCCAGCAGCGTAGAGTCTGGCAGGGGGACGGTGGGGACAGATACGCAGTATTTT
TRBV6-6	NA	TRBJ1-2	NA	CASRRQDYGYTF	TGTGCCAGCAGACGACAGGACTATGGCTACACCTTC
TRBV12-5	few	TRBJ2-3	TRBD2	CASGPGGSGRAADTQYF	TGTGCTAGTGGTCCAGGTGGGAGCGGGAGGGCCGCAGATACGCAGTATTTT
TRBV10-3	NA	TRBJ1-1	NA	CAISEIMTEAFF	TGTGCCATCAGTGAGATAATGACTGAAGCTTTCTTT
TRBV30	NA	TRBJ1-4	TRBD1	CAWTGGGNEKLFF	TGTGCCTGGACAGGGGGTGGTAATGAAAAACTGTTTTTT
TRBV12-5	NA	TRBJ2-5	NA	CASGSGLQQETQYF	TGTGCTAGTGGTTCCGGACTCCAACAAGAGACCCAGTACTTC
TRBV10-1	NA	TRBJ2-1	NA	CASSPRTLGEQFF	TGCGCCAGCAGTCCCCGGACACTGGGGGAGCAGTTCTTC
TRBV5-1	NA	TRBJ1-1	TRBD1	CASGGQGATEAFF	TGCGCCAGCGGAGGACAGGGGGCAACTGAAGCTTTCTTT
TRBV27	NA	TRBJ2-3	TRBD2	CASRTSGRSSTDTQYF	TGTGCCAGCAGAACTAGCGGGCGTTCTAGCACAGATACGCAGTATTTT
TRBV24-1	few	TRBJ2-1	TRBD2	CAIAPGTSGTGEQFF	TGTGCCATCGCGCCCGGGACTAGCGGAACGGGTGAGCAGTTCTTC
TRBV6-6	few	TRBJ1-5	TRBD1	CASSANAGGLQPQHF	TGTGCCAGCAGCGCCAATGCAGGGGGCCTTCAGCCCCAGCATTTT
TRBV3-1/TRBV3-2	once	TRBJ2-7	TRBD2	CASSHLLAGVPYEQYF	TGTGCCAGCAGCCATCTACTAGCGGGAGTACCTTACGAGCAGTACTTC
TRBV5-1	NA	TRBJ2-1	TRBD2	CASSLGGLAGSDEQFF	TGCGCCAGCAGCTTGGGGGGACTAGCGGGGTCGGATGAGCAGTTCTTC
TRBV4-2	NA	TRBJ2-7	TRBD1	CASSQGDSTTYEQYF	TGTGCCAGCAGCCAAGGGGACAGTACCACCTACGAGCAGTACTTC
TRBV5-4	NA	TRBJ1-6	TRBD1	CASKTSQGSSYNSPLHF	TGTGCCAGCAAAACTTCACAGGGGAGCTCCTATAATTCACCCCTCCACTTT
TRBV3-1/TRBV3-2	NA	TRBJ2-1	NA	CASSQPPTANEQFF	TGTGCCAGCAGCCAACCCCCTACAGCCAATGAGCAGTTCTTC
TRBV5-4	NA	TRBJ2-2	TRBD2	CASSLVAGGPTGELFF	TGTGCCAGCAGCTTGGTAGCGGGAGGGCCCACCGGGGAGCTGTTTTTT
TRBV30	NA	TRBJ1-2	NA	CAWSVGGWVTGYTF	TGTGCCTGGAGTGTAGGGGGTTGGGTAACTGGCTACACCTTC
TRBV5-5	few	TRBJ2-5	TRBD1	CASKSTGQQQETQYF	TGTGCCAGCAAATCGACGGGACAGCAACAAGAGACCCAGTACTTC
TRBV6-2/TRBV6-3	NA	TRBJ1-3	NA	CASSFYENTIYF	TGTGCCAGCAGTTTTTATGAGAACACCATATATTTT
TRBV7-2	NA	TRBJ2-2	NA	CASSPYSGELFF	TGTGCCAGCAGCCCATATAGCGGGGAGCTGTTTTTT
TRBV5-6	few	TRBJ1-2	NA	CASSSVGEPYGYTF	TGTGCCAGCAGCTCGGTCGGGGAACCCTATGGCTACACCTTC
TRBV2	NA	TRBJ2-3	TRBD1	CASSLEKTTGHTQYF	TGTGCCAGCAGTCTCGAGAAGACGACAGGGCATACGCAGTATTTT
TRBV30	NA	TRBJ2-7	TRBD1	CAWARTGTGGRSYEQYF	TGTGCCTGGGCGAGGACCGGGACAGGGGGAAGGTCCTACGAGCAGTACTTC
TRBV6-2/TRBV6-3	once	TRBJ2-7	TRBD2	CASSYHSWGTSGRRTYEQYF	TGTGCCAGCAGTTACCATTCTTGGGGGACTAGCGGGAGGCGTACCTACGAGCAGTACTTC
TRBV27	NA	TRBJ1-6	NA	CASSLSQSSPLHF	TGTGCCAGCAGTTTATCACAGAGCTCACCCCTCCACTTT
TRBV3-1/TRBV3-2	NA	TRBJ1-1	TRBD1	CASSSRTGGLTYNTEAFF	TGTGCCAGCAGCTCACGGACAGGGGGTTTAACTTATAACACTGAAGCTTTCTTT
TRBV5-5	NA	TRBJ1-2	NA	CASSLASTVTYGYTF	TGTGCCAGCAGCTTGGCCTCTACCGTTACCTATGGCTACACCTTC
TRBV7-2	NA	TRBJ2-1	NA	CASSLVAGSSYNEQFF	TGTGCCAGCAGCTTAGTGGCGGGGAGCTCCTACAATGAGCAGTTCTTC
TRBV4-3	NA	TRBJ2-7	NA	CASSQEEGERGYF	TGCGCCAGCAGCCAAGAAGAGGGGGAGAGGGGGTACTTC
TRBV15	NA	TRBJ1-2	TRBD1	CATSSPGASGGSDYTF	TGTGCCACCAGCTCCCCGGGGGCTTCAGGGGGGTCGGACTACACCTTC
TRBV3-1/TRBV3-2	NA	TRBJ1-1	TRBD1	CASSQDGRDRGRRNTEAFF	TGTGCCAGCAGCCAAGATGGTCGGGACAGGGGTAGGAGGAACACTGAAGCTTTCTTT